Listed below are T cell receptor beta chains from one sample, sequenced in a study of T cell responses to AZD1222 COVID-19 vaccine. Assay: immunoSEQ multiplex PCR; the TCRdb copy retains only in-frame clones and omits some. This table holds about 73,000 clones, roughly 88% found once. Sequencing was performed on peripheral blood, taken on day 0 of AZD1222 vaccination. The receptors originated from an adult in good health. Both conserved end residues are part of each CDR3. The order of the fields is CDR3 DNA, CDR3 protein, D gene, J gene, V gene, clone size. A D gene is named only where the DNA matches it firmly. Expanded clones are given a class, and other clones once, few, many or no size at all.

CDR3 DNA: TGTGCCAGCAGCCAGGCGGGGAGGGTCGAGCAGTACTTC
CDR3 protein: CASSQAGRVEQYF
D gene: TRBD2
J gene: TRBJ2-7
V gene: TRBV3-1/TRBV3-2
clone size: .

CDR3 DNA: TGTGCCAGCAGTTTACCCGGGACAGGGGTGGTAGAGACCCAGTACTTC
CDR3 protein: CASSLPGTGVVETQYF
D gene: TRBD1
J gene: TRBJ2-5
V gene: TRBV28
clone size: .

CDR3 DNA: TGTGCCAGCAGCGCGACCGGGACAGCCGGGGAGCTGTTTTTT
CDR3 protein: CASSATGTAGELFF
D gene: TRBD1
J gene: TRBJ2-2
V gene: TRBV7-9
clone size: .

CDR3 DNA: TGTGCCAGTAGTAAGAGACAGGGTGGGAATGAGCAGTTCTTC
CDR3 protein: CASSKRQGGNEQFF
D gene: TRBD1
J gene: TRBJ2-1
V gene: TRBV19
clone size: .

CDR3 DNA: TGTGCCAGCAGTTTCCCCCGGGGGGTTGACTATGGCTACACCTTC
CDR3 protein: CASSFPRGVDYGYTF
D gene: .
J gene: TRBJ1-2
V gene: TRBV28
clone size: .

CDR3 DNA: TGTGCCAGCAGCCCTCCGGCGGGGAAGAGCTCCTATAATTCACCCCTCCACTTT
CDR3 protein: CASSPPAGKSSYNSPLHF
D gene: .
J gene: TRBJ1-6
V gene: TRBV6-2/TRBV6-3
clone size: .

CDR3 DNA: TGTGCCAGCAGCCGGATGCGGGGGGCCCCAGAGACCCAGTACTTC
CDR3 protein: CASSRMRGAPETQYF
D gene: TRBD2
J gene: TRBJ2-5
V gene: TRBV3-1/TRBV3-2
clone size: few

CDR3 DNA: TGTGCCAGCAGCACATTACAGGACAGGAACACTGAAGCTTTCTTT
CDR3 protein: CASSTLQDRNTEAFF
D gene: .
J gene: TRBJ1-1
V gene: TRBV7-6
clone size: .

CDR3 DNA: TGTGCCACCAAACAGCAAAACCTTAACTATGGCTACACCTTC
CDR3 protein: CATKQQNLNYGYTF
D gene: .
J gene: TRBJ1-2
V gene: TRBV24-1
clone size: .

CDR3 DNA: TGTGCCAGCAGCATAACTAGTTCAGCCTACAATGAGCAGTTCTTC
CDR3 protein: CASSITSSAYNEQFF
D gene: .
J gene: TRBJ2-1
V gene: TRBV7-3
clone size: .

CDR3 DNA: TGTGCCTGGAGTGTAGGGGGGAACAATGAGCAGTTCTTC
CDR3 protein: CAWSVGGNNEQFF
D gene: .
J gene: TRBJ2-1
V gene: TRBV30
clone size: .

CDR3 DNA: TGTGCCAGCAGTAAAGCCGAGGTTTACCAGCCCCAGCATTTT
CDR3 protein: CASSKAEVYQPQHF
D gene: .
J gene: TRBJ1-5
V gene: TRBV6-1
clone size: .

CDR3 DNA: TGTGCCAGCAGCCGACTAGCGGAGAACACCGGGGAGCTGTTTTTT
CDR3 protein: CASSRLAENTGELFF
D gene: TRBD2
J gene: TRBJ2-2
V gene: TRBV16
clone size: .

CDR3 DNA: TGCAGCGTTGAATTCGGGGGGACAGGAGCCTACGAGCAGTACTTC
CDR3 protein: CSVEFGGTGAYEQYF
D gene: .
J gene: TRBJ2-7
V gene: TRBV29-1
clone size: .

CDR3 DNA: TGTGCCAGCAGTTACGACAGAATCTATGGCTACACCTTC
CDR3 protein: CASSYDRIYGYTF
D gene: .
J gene: TRBJ1-2
V gene: TRBV6-5
clone size: .

CDR3 DNA: TGTGCCAGCAGCTCTAGGACAGGGCAGTCTGAGACCCAGTACTTC
CDR3 protein: CASSSRTGQSETQYF
D gene: TRBD1
J gene: TRBJ2-5
V gene: TRBV7-9
clone size: few

CDR3 DNA: TGTGCCAGCAGCCCGACCGGGAGTTACGAGCAGTACTTC
CDR3 protein: CASSPTGSYEQYF
D gene: .
J gene: TRBJ2-7
V gene: TRBV7-3
clone size: .

CDR3 DNA: TGTGCCAGCAGTTTTACCGGTTCCAATCAGCCCCAGCATTTT
CDR3 protein: CASSFTGSNQPQHF
D gene: .
J gene: TRBJ1-5
V gene: TRBV27
clone size: .

CDR3 DNA: TGCGCCAGCAGCTTGGCGCACAGCTACGAGCAGTACTTC
CDR3 protein: CASSLAHSYEQYF
D gene: .
J gene: TRBJ2-7
V gene: TRBV5-1
clone size: .

CDR3 DNA: TGTGCCAGCAGTTACCCTTTAGCGGGAGTAAACGAGCAGTACTTC
CDR3 protein: CASSYPLAGVNEQYF
D gene: TRBD2
J gene: TRBJ2-7
V gene: TRBV6-2/TRBV6-3
clone size: .

CDR3 DNA: TGTGCCAGCAGTGAAGGGACACCGAACACCGGGGAGCTGTTTTTT
CDR3 protein: CASSEGTPNTGELFF
D gene: .
J gene: TRBJ2-2
V gene: TRBV6-1
clone size: .

CDR3 DNA: TGTGCCAGCAGGGGACAGTTGGGGAACACTGAAGCTTTCTTT
CDR3 protein: CASRGQLGNTEAFF
D gene: TRBD1
J gene: TRBJ1-1
V gene: TRBV27
clone size: .

CDR3 DNA: TGTGCCAGCAGTTACACCGTTGTCACTGAAGCTTTCTTT
CDR3 protein: CASSYTVVTEAFF
D gene: .
J gene: TRBJ1-1
V gene: TRBV6-5
clone size: .

CDR3 DNA: TGTGCCAGCAGAACAGGGGGTAGCAATCAGCCCCAGCATTTT
CDR3 protein: CASRTGGSNQPQHF
D gene: TRBD1
J gene: TRBJ1-5
V gene: TRBV27
clone size: .

CDR3 DNA: TGTGCCAGCAGTGTGGACAGGGATAACTATGGCTACACCTTC
CDR3 protein: CASSVDRDNYGYTF
D gene: TRBD1
J gene: TRBJ1-2
V gene: TRBV27
clone size: .

CDR3 DNA: TGTGCCAGCAGCTTGGGGACAGAACCATATCAGCCCCAGCATTTT
CDR3 protein: CASSLGTEPYQPQHF
D gene: .
J gene: TRBJ1-5
V gene: TRBV5-8
clone size: .

CDR3 DNA: TGTGCCAGCAGCTCGCGGGACAGGGGCCGAGGCTACACCTTC
CDR3 protein: CASSSRDRGRGYTF
D gene: TRBD1
J gene: TRBJ1-2
V gene: TRBV7-2
clone size: .

CDR3 DNA: TGTGCCAGCAGCCAAGATCTAACAGACGCGTGGCACTTC
CDR3 protein: CASSQDLTDAWHF
D gene: .
J gene: TRBJ2-7
V gene: TRBV14
clone size: .

CDR3 DNA: TGTGCCAGCAGCCTGGGACAGAACTATGGCTACACCTTC
CDR3 protein: CASSLGQNYGYTF
D gene: TRBD1
J gene: TRBJ1-2
V gene: TRBV6-5
clone size: .

CDR3 DNA: TGTGCCAGCAGTTTGGTCCCTACTGGGGCCAACGTCCTGACTTTC
CDR3 protein: CASSLVPTGANVLTF
D gene: .
J gene: TRBJ2-6
V gene: TRBV28
clone size: .

CDR3 DNA: TGTGCCAGCAGCCAACCTCCGGGACAGGGCACAGATACGCAGTATTTT
CDR3 protein: CASSQPPGQGTDTQYF
D gene: TRBD1
J gene: TRBJ2-3
V gene: TRBV6-2/TRBV6-3
clone size: .

CDR3 DNA: TGTGCCAGCAGTTCGTTGACAGGGGCACTAAATGAGCAGTTCTTC
CDR3 protein: CASSSLTGALNEQFF
D gene: TRBD1
J gene: TRBJ2-1
V gene: TRBV6-6
clone size: .

CDR3 DNA: TGTGCCACCAGCAGAGAGTTGGGCGGCGAGCAGTACTTC
CDR3 protein: CATSRELGGEQYF
D gene: .
J gene: TRBJ2-7
V gene: TRBV15
clone size: .

CDR3 DNA: TGTGCCAGCAGCCCGATTAGGGGGCGCATAGATACGCAGTATTTT
CDR3 protein: CASSPIRGRIDTQYF
D gene: TRBD1
J gene: TRBJ2-3
V gene: TRBV13
clone size: few

CDR3 DNA: TGTGCCAGCAGGGTAGGCTTACCCAATCAGCCCCAGCATTTT
CDR3 protein: CASRVGLPNQPQHF
D gene: .
J gene: TRBJ1-5
V gene: TRBV27
clone size: .

CDR3 DNA: TGTGCCAGCAGCCCCAAGCGGAACACCGGGGAGCTGTTTTTT
CDR3 protein: CASSPKRNTGELFF
D gene: .
J gene: TRBJ2-2
V gene: TRBV5-4
clone size: .

CDR3 DNA: TGTGCCAGCTCACCCGGGACAGGAGCCTACGAGCAGTACTTC
CDR3 protein: CASSPGTGAYEQYF
D gene: TRBD1
J gene: TRBJ2-7
V gene: TRBV18
clone size: .

CDR3 DNA: TGCGCCAGCAGCTTGTGGGGCACAGATACGCAGTATTTT
CDR3 protein: CASSLWGTDTQYF
D gene: .
J gene: TRBJ2-3
V gene: TRBV5-1
clone size: .

CDR3 DNA: TGTGCCAGCAGCCCCAGGATATCCCAGGGGAGGGGGAATGAGCAGTTCTTC
CDR3 protein: CASSPRISQGRGNEQFF
D gene: .
J gene: TRBJ2-1
V gene: TRBV7-2
clone size: .

CDR3 DNA: TGTGCCAGCAGTGGGGGGGAACCCGGGGAGCTGTTTTTT
CDR3 protein: CASSGGEPGELFF
D gene: TRBD2
J gene: TRBJ2-2
V gene: TRBV6-2/TRBV6-3
clone size: .

CDR3 DNA: TGTGCCAGCAGTTCGGAACAGAGACCCGAGCAGTACTTC
CDR3 protein: CASSSEQRPEQYF
D gene: .
J gene: TRBJ2-7
V gene: TRBV27
clone size: .

CDR3 DNA: TGTGCCACCAGCAGAGTTTTTGGGGTCGCGGCTGGCTACACCTTC
CDR3 protein: CATSRVFGVAAGYTF
D gene: .
J gene: TRBJ1-2
V gene: TRBV15
clone size: .